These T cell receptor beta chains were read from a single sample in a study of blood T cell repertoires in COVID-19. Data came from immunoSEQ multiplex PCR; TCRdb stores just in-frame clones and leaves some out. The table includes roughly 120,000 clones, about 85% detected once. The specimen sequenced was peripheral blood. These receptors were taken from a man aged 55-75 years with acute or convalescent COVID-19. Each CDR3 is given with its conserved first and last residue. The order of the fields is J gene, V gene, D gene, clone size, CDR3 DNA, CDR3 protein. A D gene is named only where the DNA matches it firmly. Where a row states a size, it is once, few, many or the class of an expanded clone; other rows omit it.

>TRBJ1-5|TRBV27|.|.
TGTGCCAGCAGTTTACTAGCTGGGGGCAATCAGCCCCAGCATTTT
CASSLLAGGNQPQHF
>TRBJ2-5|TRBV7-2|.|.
TGTGCCAGCAGCGGGCATTCAAGGGGGGAGACCCAGTACTTC
CASSGHSRGETQYF
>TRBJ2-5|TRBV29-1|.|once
TGCAGCGTTGAAGATTACGTCCCCCTTGGAGGGAAGACCCAGTACTTC
CSVEDYVPLGGKTQYF
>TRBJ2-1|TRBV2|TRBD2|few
TGTGCCAGCAGCGCTTCGCAGAGGCTAGCGGGAAGGATTGGGTACAATGAGCAGTTCTTC
CASSASQRLAGRIGYNEQFF
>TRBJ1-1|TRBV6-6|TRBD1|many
TGTGCCAGCAGTTACGCTCAGGGGGGCGCGGAAACTTTCTTT
CASSYAQGGAETFF
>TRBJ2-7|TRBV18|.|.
TGTGCCAGCTCAACCCCGGCCTACGAGCAGTACTTC
CASSTPAYEQYF
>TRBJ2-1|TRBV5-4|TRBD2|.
TGTGCCAGCAGCTTACTAGCGGGGGGGCCCAATGAGCAGTTCTTC
CASSLLAGGPNEQFF
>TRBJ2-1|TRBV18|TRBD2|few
TGTGCCAGCTCAGGCCTAGCGGGAGTGGGCAATGAGCAGTTCTTC
CASSGLAGVGNEQFF
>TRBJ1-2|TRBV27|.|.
TGTGCCAGCAGTCCACTCACAGGGAACTATGGCTACACCTTC
CASSPLTGNYGYTF
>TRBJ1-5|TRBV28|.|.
TGTGCCAGCAGTTTAGTCAGGTATAGCAATCAGCCCCAGCATTTT
CASSLVRYSNQPQHF
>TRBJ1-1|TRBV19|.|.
TGTGCCAGTAGTACGAAGCCGGGAAGCACTGAAGCTTTCTTT
CASSTKPGSTEAFF
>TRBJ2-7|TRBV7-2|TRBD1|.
TGTGCCAGCAGCTCAAACAGGGGGTCCTACGAGCAGTACTTC
CASSSNRGSYEQYF
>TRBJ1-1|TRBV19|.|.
TGTGCCAGTCAGCAGGGCGGTACTGAAGCTTTCTTT
CASQQGGTEAFF
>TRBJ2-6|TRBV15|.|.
TGTGCCACCAGCAGAGAGACAAACTCTGGGGCCAACGTCCTGACTTTC
CATSRETNSGANVLTF
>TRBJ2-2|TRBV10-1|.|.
TGCGCCAGCAGTGAGTCCGGACTAACGAACACCGGGGAGCTGTTTTTT
CASSESGLTNTGELFF
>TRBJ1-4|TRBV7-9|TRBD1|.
TGTGCCAGCAGCCCGGGACAGGGGAATGAAAAACTGTTTTTT
CASSPGQGNEKLFF
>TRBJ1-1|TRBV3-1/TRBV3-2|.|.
TGTGCCAGCAGCCAAGAGGGGGGAACTCTAGCTTTCTTT
CASSQEGGTLAFF
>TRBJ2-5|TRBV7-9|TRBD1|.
TGTGCCAGCAGCGTCGGACAGGGAGTAGAGACCCAGTACTTC
CASSVGQGVETQYF
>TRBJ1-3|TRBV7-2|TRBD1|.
TGTGCCAGCAGCGCCGGGACAGGGTTTATTACTGGAAACACCATATATTTT
CASSAGTGFITGNTIYF
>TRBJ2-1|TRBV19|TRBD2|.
TGTGCCAGTAGTCCCCGAGGCGGGAGCTCCTACAATGAGCAGTTCTTC
CASSPRGGSSYNEQFF
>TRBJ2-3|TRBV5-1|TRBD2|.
TGCGCCAGCAGTAGCGGGAGCACAGATACGCAGTATTTT
CASSSGSTDTQYF
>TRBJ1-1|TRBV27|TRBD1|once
TGTGCCAGCTCCATGGGGGACAGCACTGAAGCTTTCTTT
CASSMGDSTEAFF
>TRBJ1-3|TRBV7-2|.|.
TGTGCCAGCAGCTTATATACCGGGGGTTCTGGAAACACCATATATTTT
CASSLYTGGSGNTIYF
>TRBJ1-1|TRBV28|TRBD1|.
TGTGCCAGCACCCCCGGGACAGGGGACACTGAAGCTTTCTTT
CASTPGTGDTEAFF
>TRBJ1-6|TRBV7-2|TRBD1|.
TGTGCCAGCAGCGTCGACAGGGGGCAGGATAATTCACCCCTCCACTTT
CASSVDRGQDNSPLHF
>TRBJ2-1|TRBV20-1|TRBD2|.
TGCAGTGCTAGTCGGGCTAGCGGGAGGGTCCCGCCATACAATGAGCAGTTCTTC
CSASRASGRVPPYNEQFF
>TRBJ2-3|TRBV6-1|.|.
TGTGCCAGCAGTGAACCTAGCCGGGGGGCTGGGGATACGCAGTATTTT
CASSEPSRGAGDTQYF
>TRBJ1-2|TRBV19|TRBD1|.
TGTGCCAGTAGTATCAGCTCGTCAGGGGGCTTCTATGGCTACACCTTC
CASSISSSGGFYGYTF
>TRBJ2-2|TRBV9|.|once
TGTGCCAGCAGCGCGCGCCCGGGTCTCACCGGGGAGCTGTTTTTT
CASSARPGLTGELFF
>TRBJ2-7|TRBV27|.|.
TGTGCCAGCAGTTTCCAGGGTGCCGAGCAGTACTTC
CASSFQGAEQYF
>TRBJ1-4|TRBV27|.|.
TGTGCCAGCGGGGGGGCCGTCAATAATGAAAAACTGTTTTTT
CASGGAVNNEKLFF
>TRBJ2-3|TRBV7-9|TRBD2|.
TGTGCCACGCGGAGGACTAGCGGTAAAAGGGTATTGGACGCAGATACGCAGTATTTT
CATRRTSGKRVLDADTQYF
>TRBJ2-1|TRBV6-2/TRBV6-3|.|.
TGTGCCAGCAGTTACAGTCGGGAGCAGTTCTTC
CASSYSREQFF
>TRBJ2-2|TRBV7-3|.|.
TGTGCCAGCAGCTTGGGAAGGACAGACAACACCGGGGAGCTGTTTTTT
CASSLGRTDNTGELFF
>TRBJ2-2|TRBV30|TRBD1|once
TGTGCCTGGTACCCGGGACAGGGGGCCGGCGGGGAGCTGTTTTTT
CAWYPGQGAGGELFF
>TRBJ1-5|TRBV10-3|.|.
TGTGCCTCCCGCCGTGAAGGGGACAATCAGCCCCAGCATTTT
CASRREGDNQPQHF
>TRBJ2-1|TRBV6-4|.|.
TGTGCCAGCAGTCATGACGTGACTACTTACAATGAGCAGTTCTTC
CASSHDVTTYNEQFF
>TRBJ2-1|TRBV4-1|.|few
TGCGCCAGCAGCCGGACTGCTTTATCCTACAATGAGCAGTTCTTC
CASSRTALSYNEQFF
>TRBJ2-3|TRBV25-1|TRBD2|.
TGTGCCAGCAGTGTGCGGACTAGCGGAATGACAGATACGCAGTATTTT
CASSVRTSGMTDTQYF
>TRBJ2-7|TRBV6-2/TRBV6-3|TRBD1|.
TGTGCCAGCAGTTATGGAGTCCGGACAGGGGAGCAGTACTTC
CASSYGVRTGEQYF
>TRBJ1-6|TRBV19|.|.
TGTGCCACCAAGGGGGAAGGGTATAATTCACCCCTCCACTTT
CATKGEGYNSPLHF
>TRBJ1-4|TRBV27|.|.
TGTGCCAGCCGGGTCCCGGGGGGCTCTAATGAAAAACTGTTTTTT
CASRVPGGSNEKLFF
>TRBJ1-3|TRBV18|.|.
TGTGCCAGCTCACCTGGGGCCAGCTCTGGAAACACCATATATTTT
CASSPGASSGNTIYF
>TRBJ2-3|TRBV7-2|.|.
TGTGCCAGCAGCAACTATGGGGATACGCAGTATTTT
CASSNYGDTQYF
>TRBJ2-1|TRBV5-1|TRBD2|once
TGCGCCAGCTCTCTACCCGGGGGGAGAGAGCAGTTCTTC
CASSLPGGREQFF
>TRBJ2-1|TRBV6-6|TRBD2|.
TGTGCCACCGGGACTAGTGCCTACAATGAGCAGTTCTTC
CATGTSAYNEQFF
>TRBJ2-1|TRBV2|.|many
TGTGCCAGCAGGGACCCCAGGGGGGACACGGGCAATGAGCAGTTCTTC
CASRDPRGDTGNEQFF
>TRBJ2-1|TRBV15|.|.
TGTGCCACCAGCTCTGCCCGGGACAATGAGCAGTTCTTC
CATSSARDNEQFF
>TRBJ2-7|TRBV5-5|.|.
TGTGCCAGCAGCTTGGGGCAGAGCGCCTACGAGCAGTACTTC
CASSLGQSAYEQYF
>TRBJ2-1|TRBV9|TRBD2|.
TGTGCCAGCAACCTAGCGGGAGTCCATGAGCAGTTCTTC
CASNLAGVHEQFF
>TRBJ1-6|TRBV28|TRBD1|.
TGTGCCAGCAGCATTCGGGGGACAGGGGGCTTTAACTCCTATAATTCACCCCTCCACTTT
CASSIRGTGGFNSYNSPLHF
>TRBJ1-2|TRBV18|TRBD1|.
TGTGCCAGCTCACCCGGACAGGGGGAAGGTGGCTACACCTTC
CASSPGQGEGGYTF
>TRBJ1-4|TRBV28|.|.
TGTGCCAGCAGTGGGCTGCGGGGGAGTATTAATGAAAAACTGTTTTTT
CASSGLRGSINEKLFF
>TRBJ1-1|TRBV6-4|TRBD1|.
TGTGCCAGCAGTCCGGACAGGGTCGGCACTGAAGCTTTCTTT
CASSPDRVGTEAFF
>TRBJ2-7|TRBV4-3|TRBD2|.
TGCGCCAGCAGCCAAGATCGAGGTAGCGGGACCGAGCAGTACTTC
CASSQDRGSGTEQYF